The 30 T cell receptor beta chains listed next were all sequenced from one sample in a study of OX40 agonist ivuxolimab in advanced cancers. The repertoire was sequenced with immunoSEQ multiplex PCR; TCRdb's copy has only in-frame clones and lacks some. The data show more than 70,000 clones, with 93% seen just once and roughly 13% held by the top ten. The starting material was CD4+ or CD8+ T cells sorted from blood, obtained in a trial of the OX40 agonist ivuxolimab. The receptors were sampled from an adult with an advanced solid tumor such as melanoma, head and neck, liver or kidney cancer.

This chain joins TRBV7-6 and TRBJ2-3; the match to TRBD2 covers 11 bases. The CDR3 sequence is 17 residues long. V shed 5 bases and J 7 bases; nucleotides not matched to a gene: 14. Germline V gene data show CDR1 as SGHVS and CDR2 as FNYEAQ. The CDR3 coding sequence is TGTGCCAGCAGCCAAGGACTAGCGGGCCGGGCGGGGTATACGCAGTATTTT. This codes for CASSQGLAGRAGYTQYF.

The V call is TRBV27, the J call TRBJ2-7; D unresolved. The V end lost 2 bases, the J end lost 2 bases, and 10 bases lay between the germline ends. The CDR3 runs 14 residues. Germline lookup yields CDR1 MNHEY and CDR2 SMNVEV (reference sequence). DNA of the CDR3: TGTGCCAGCAGTTTAAGCCTCAGCACCTACGAGCAGTACTTC. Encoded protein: CASSLSLSTYEQYF.

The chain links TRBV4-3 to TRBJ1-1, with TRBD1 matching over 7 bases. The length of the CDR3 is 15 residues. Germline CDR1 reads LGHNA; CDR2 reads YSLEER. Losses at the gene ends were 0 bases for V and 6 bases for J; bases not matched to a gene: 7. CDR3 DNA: TGCGCCAGCAGCCAAGATTGGGCAGGGGGAGCTGAAGCTTTCTTT. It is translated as CASSQDWAGGAEAFF.

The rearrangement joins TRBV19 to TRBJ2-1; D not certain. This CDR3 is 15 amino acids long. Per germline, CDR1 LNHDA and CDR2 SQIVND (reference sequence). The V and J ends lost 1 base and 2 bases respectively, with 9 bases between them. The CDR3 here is CASSIVGNPYNEQFF. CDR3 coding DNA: TGTGCCAGTAGTATAGTTGGGAACCCCTACAATGAGCAGTTCTTC.

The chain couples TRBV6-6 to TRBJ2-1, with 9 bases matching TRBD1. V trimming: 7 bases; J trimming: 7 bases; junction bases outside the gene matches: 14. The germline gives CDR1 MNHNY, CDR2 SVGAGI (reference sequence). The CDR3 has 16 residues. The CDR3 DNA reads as TGTGCCAGCACTACGGCCAGGACAGGGGATTCGAATGAGCAGTTCTTC. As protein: CASTTARTGDSNEQFF.

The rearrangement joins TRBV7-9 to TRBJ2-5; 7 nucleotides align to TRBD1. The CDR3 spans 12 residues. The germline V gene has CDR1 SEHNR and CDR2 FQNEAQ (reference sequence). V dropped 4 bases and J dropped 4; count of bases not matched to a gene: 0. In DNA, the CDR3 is TGTGCCAGCAGCTGGACAGGAGAGACCCAGTACTTC. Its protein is CASSWTGETQYF.

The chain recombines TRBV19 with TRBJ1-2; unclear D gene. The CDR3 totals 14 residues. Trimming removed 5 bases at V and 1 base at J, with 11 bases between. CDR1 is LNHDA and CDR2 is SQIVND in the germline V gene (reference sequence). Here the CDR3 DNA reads TGTGCCAGTAGTCCGCGGACGGGTAACTATGGCTACACCTTC. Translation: CASSPRTGNYGYTF.

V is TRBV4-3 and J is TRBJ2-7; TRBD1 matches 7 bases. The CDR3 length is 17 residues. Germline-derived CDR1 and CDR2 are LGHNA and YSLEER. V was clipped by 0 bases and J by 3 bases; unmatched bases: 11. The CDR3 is CASSQDRDRGYYYEQYF. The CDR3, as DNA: TGCGCCAGCAGCCAAGATAGGGACAGAGGATACTACTACGAGCAGTACTTC.

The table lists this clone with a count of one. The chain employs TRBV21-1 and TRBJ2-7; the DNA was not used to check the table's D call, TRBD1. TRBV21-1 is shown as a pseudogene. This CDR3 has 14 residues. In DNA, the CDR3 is TGTGCCAGCAGCAACTCCGCAGGCTCCTACGAGCAGTACTTC. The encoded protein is CASSNSAGSYEQYF.

The CDR3 is CASSEQDRGNTGELFF. The DNA of the CDR3 is TGTGCCAGCAGCGAACAGGACAGGGGGAACACCGGGGAGCTGTTTTTT. V and J are TRBV9 and TRBJ2-2, with 9 bases lining up with TRBD1. Losses at the gene ends were 3 bases for V and 1 base for J; bases not matched to a gene: 4. Germline lookup yields CDR1 SGDLS and CDR2 YYNGEE. This CDR3 comprises 16 residues.

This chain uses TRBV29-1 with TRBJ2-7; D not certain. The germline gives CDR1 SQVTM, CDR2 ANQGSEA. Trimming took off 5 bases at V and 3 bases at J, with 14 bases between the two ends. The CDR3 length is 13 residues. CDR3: CSVLVPDLYEQYF. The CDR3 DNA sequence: TGCAGCGTTTTGGTGCCGGACCTCTACGAGCAGTACTTC.

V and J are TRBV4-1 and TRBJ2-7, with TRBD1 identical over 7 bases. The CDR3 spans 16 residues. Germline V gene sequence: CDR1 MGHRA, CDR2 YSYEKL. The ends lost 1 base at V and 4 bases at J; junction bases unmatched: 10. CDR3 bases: TGCGCCAGCAGCCAAGTTTGGGGCAGGGGGATTTACGAGCAGTACTTC. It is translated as CASSQVWGRGIYEQYF.

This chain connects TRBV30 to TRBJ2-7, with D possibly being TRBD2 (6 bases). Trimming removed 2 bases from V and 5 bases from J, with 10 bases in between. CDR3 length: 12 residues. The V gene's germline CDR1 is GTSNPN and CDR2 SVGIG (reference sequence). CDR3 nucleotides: TGTGCCTGGAGTCCCCGGGGGAACGAGCAGTACTTC. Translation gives CAWSPRGNEQYF.

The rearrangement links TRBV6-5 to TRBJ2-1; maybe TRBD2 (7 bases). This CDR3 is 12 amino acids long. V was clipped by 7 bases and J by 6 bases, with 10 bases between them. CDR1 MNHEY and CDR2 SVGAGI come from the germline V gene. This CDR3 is CASTAGANEQFF. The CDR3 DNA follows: TGTGCCAGCACGGCGGGGGCCAATGAGCAGTTCTTC.

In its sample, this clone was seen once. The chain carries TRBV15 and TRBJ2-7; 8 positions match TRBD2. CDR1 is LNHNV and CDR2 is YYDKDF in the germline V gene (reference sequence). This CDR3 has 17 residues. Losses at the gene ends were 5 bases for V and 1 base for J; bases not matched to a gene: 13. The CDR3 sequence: CATSGSLSGKASYEQYF. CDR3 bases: TGTGCCACCAGCGGGTCCCTTAGCGGGAAGGCATCCTACGAGCAGTACTTC.

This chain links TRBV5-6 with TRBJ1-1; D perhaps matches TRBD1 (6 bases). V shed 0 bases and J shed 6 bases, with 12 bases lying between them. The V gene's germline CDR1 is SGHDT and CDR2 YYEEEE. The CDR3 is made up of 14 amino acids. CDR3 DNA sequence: TGTGCCAGCAGCTTGGCCCCAGGGGTACCTGAAGCTTTCTTT. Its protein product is CASSLAPGVPEAFF. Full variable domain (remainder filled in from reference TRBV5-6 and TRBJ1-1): DAGVTQSPTHLIKTRGQQVTLRCSPKSGHDTVSWYQQALGQGPQFIFQYYEEEERQRGNFPDRFSGHQFPNYSSELNVNALLLGDSALYLCASSLAPGVPEAFFGQGTRLTVV.

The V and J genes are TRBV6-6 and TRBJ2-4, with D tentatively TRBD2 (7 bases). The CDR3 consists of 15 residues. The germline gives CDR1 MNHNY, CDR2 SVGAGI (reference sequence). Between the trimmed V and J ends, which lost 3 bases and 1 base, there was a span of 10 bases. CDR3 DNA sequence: TGTGCCAGCAGTTATAAGGGGGGGGCCAAAAACATTCAGTACTTC. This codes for CASSYKGGAKNIQYF.

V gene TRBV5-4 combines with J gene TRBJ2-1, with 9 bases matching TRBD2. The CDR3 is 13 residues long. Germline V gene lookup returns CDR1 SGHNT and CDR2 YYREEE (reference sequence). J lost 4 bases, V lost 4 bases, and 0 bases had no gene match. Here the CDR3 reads CASSAGGYNEQFF. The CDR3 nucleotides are TGTGCCAGCAGCGCGGGAGGGTACAATGAGCAGTTCTTC.

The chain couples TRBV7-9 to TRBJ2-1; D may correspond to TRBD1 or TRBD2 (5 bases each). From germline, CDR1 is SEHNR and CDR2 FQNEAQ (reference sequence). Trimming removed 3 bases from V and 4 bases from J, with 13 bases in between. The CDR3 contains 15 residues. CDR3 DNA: TGTGCCAGCAGCTTCATCCGGGACCCATACAATGAGCAGTTCTTC. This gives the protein CASSFIRDPYNEQFF.

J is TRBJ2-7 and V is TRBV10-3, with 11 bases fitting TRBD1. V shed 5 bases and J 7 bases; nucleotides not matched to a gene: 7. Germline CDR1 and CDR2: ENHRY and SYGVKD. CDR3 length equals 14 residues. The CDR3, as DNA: TGTGCCATCAGTACCGGGACAGGGGGTAGGGAGCAGTACTTC. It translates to CAISTGTGGREQYF.

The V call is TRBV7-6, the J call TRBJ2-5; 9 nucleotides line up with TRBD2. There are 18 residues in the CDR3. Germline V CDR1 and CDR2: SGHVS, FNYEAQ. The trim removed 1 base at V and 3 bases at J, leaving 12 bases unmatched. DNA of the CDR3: TGTGCCAGCAGCTTAGGGTTAGGGCTAGCGGGAATTGAAGAGACCCAGTACTTC. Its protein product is CASSLGLGLAGIEETQYF. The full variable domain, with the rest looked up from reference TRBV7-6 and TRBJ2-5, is GAGVSQSPRYKVTKRGQDVALRCDPISGHVSLYWYRQALGQGPEFLTYFNYEAQQDKSGLPNDRFSAERPEGSISTLTIQRTEQRDSAMYRCASSLGLGLAGIEETQYFGPGTRLLVL.

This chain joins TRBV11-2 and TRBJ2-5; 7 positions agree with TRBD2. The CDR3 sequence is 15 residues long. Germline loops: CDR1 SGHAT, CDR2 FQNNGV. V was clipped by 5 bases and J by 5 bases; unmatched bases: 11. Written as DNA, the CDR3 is TGTGCCAGCAGCCCAGGGACTACCTCACACGAGACCCAGTACTTC. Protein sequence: CASSPGTTSHETQYF.

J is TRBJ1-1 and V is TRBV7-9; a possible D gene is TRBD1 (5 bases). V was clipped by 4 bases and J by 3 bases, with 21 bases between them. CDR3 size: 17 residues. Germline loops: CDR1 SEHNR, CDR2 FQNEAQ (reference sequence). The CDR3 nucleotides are TGTGCCAGCAGCTCCCCTAGGTGGGGGAAGGAGGACACTGAAGCTTTCTTT. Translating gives CASSSPRWGKEDTEAFF. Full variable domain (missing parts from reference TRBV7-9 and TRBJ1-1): DTGVSQNPRHKITKRGQNVTFRCDPISEHNRLYWYRQTLGQGPEFLTYFQNEAQLEKSRLLSDRFSAERPKGSFSTLEIQRTEQGDSAMYLCASSSPRWGKEDTEAFFGQGTRLTVV.

The CDR3 DNA reads as TGTGCCACCGGGGGGGAGGCGAACTCCTACAATGAGCAGTTCTTC. Encoded protein: CATGGEANSYNEQFF. J is TRBJ2-1 and V is TRBV7-9; 8 bases are a match to TRBD2. This CDR3 is built from 15 residues. CDR1 is SEHNR, CDR2 FQNEAQ, per germline (reference sequence). After removal of 10 bases from V and 0 bases from J, the junction contained 8 bases not matched to a gene. Full variable domain (missing parts from reference TRBV7-9 and TRBJ2-1): DTGVSQNPRHKITKRGQNVTFRCDPISEHNRLYWYRQTLGQGPEFLTYFQNEAQLEKSRLLSDRFSAERPKGSFSTLEIQRTEQGDSAMYLCATGGEANSYNEQFFGPGTRLTVL.

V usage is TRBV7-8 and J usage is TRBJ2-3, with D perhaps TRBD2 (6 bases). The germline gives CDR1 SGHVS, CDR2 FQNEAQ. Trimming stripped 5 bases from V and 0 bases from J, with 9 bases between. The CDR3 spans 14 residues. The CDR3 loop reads CASSDRGSTDTQYF. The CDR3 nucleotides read TGTGCCAGCAGCGATCGGGGGAGCACAGATACGCAGTATTTT.

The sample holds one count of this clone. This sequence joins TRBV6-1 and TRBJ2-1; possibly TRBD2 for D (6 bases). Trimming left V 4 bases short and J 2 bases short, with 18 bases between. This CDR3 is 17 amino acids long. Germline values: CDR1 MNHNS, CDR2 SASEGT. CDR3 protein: CASSAGLGTATYNEQFF. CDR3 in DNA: TGTGCCAGCAGTGCAGGACTGGGGACTGCTACCTACAATGAGCAGTTCTTC.

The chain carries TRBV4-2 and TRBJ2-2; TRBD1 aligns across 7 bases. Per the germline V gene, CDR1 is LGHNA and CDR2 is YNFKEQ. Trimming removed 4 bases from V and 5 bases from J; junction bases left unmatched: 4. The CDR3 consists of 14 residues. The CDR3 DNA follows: TGTGCCAGCAGCCGCCTGACAGGGACCGGGGAGCTGTTTTTT. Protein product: CASSRLTGTGELFF.

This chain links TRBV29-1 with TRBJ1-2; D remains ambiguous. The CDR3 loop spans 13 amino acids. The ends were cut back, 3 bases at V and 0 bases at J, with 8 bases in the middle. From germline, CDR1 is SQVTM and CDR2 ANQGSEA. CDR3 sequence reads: CSVEGTSNYGYTF. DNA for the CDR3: TGCAGCGTTGAGGGCACGTCTAACTATGGCTACACCTTC.

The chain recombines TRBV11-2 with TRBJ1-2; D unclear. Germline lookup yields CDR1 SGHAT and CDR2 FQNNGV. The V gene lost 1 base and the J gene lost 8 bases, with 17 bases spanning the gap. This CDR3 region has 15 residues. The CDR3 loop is CASSLGGSSVGGYTF. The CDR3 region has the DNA TGTGCCAGCAGCTTAGGTGGTTCCTCAGTGGGGGGCTACACCTTC.

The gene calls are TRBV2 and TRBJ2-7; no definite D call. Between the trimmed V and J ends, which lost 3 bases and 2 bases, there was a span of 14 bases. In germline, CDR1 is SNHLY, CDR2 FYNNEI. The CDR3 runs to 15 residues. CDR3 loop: CASSEVTAIPYEQYF. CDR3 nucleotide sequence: TGTGCCAGCAGTGAGGTCACCGCTATCCCCTACGAGCAGTACTTC.